This TCR beta chain was retrieved from a study of patients and donors after allogeneic stem cell transplantation. Germline V gives CDR1 SGDLS, CDR2 YYNGEE. The CDR3 loop spans 17 amino acids. The ends lost 0 bases at V and 4 bases at J; junction bases unmatched: 9. TCRdb reanalysed the RT-PCR reads using MiXCR and keeps one entry per CDR3 protein. This sample has roughly 880,000 distinct CDR3 sequences; roughly 17% occur once, and the top ten carry 5.5% to 6.5%. Source material: blood, either unsorted or a sorted T cell fraction (not recorded which). This receptor was identified in a human donor who was either an allogeneic HSCT recipient or a stem cell or donor lymphocyte infusion donor (not recorded which). It is not recorded whose cells these are; they may come from a transplant donor. The V gene is TRBV9, the J gene TRBJ2-7, with 11 bases lining up with TRBD2. CDR3 residues: CASSVDTSGGILYEQYF. Written as DNA, the CDR3 is TGTGCCAGCAGCGTAGATACTAGCGGGGGTATCCTATACGAGCAGTACTTC.